This TCR beta chain originates from a study of blood T cell repertoires in COVID-19. This CDR3 region has 17 residues. Trimming at V came to 4 bases and at J to 0 bases, leaving 8 bases not matched to a gene. From germline, CDR1 is KGHDR and CDR2 SFDVKD. Study processing details: Amplification from reference gene primers served as the basis for estimated nucleated cell counts. Sequencing was performed with immunoSEQ multiplex PCR; in TCRdb, only in-frame clones are kept and a portion is missing. That table gives V, J and clone size, and the DNA gave D and trimming. The sample holds around 200,000 clones, around nine tenths seen once.

Input material: peripheral blood. This sequence originates from a man aged 18 to 29 with active or convalescent COVID-19. The genes are TRBV24-1 and TRBJ2-3; TRBD2 matches 8 bases. CDR3 region: CATSDPGTRRSTDTQYF. DNA for the CDR3: TGTGCCACCAGTGACCCGGGGACTAGGAGAAGCACAGATACGCAGTATTTT.